In this sample, the clone carrying this T cell receptor (beta chain) turned up a few times. CD45RA-negative memory and CD45RA+ naive subsets were split from the CD4+ cells. The data belong to a study of shared clonotypes between healthy human individuals. The CDR3 has 17 amino acids. Germline assignment: CDR1 GTSNPN and CDR2 SVGIG (reference sequence). V was pared by 4 bases and J by 6 bases, with 27 bases between. Some clones are missing from TCRdb's copy, which holds only in-frame ones; the method was immunoSEQ multiplex PCR. The data contain 850,000 to 1,200,000 clones, under 80% of them singletons.

Material for sequencing was memory CD4+ T cells sorted from blood. The sample's subset: CD45RA-negative fraction. The chain has TRBV30 and TRBJ1-1; D remains unclear. This sequence was found in a young man in good health. CDR3 loop: CAWNTPIPGAKPPEAFF. The CDR3 nucleotides are TGTGCCTGGAATACACCTATCCCTGGCGCTAAGCCGCCTGAAGCTTTCTTT.